This T cell receptor beta chain was sequenced in a study of OX40 agonist ivuxolimab in advanced cancers. The CDR3 is 14 residues long. V lost 5 bases and J 6 bases, leaving 14 bases between the germline ends. Germline V gene sequence: CDR1 SGHVS, CDR2 FQNEAQ. Clones were read by immunoSEQ multiplex PCR, and TCRdb kept only the in-frame ones, dropping some. This table holds about 84,000 clones, 94% found once. This sequence joins TRBV7-8 and TRBJ2-4; D possibly corresponds to TRBD1 (5 bases). Sequenced here: CD4+ or CD8+ T cells sorted from blood, sampled in a trial of the OX40 agonist ivuxolimab. This TCR was recovered from an adult with an advanced solid tumor such as melanoma, head and neck, liver or kidney cancer. CDR3 region: CASSPNSRGNIQYF. CDR3 DNA sequence: TGTGCCAGCAGCCCTAATAGTAGGGGAAACATTCAGTACTTC.